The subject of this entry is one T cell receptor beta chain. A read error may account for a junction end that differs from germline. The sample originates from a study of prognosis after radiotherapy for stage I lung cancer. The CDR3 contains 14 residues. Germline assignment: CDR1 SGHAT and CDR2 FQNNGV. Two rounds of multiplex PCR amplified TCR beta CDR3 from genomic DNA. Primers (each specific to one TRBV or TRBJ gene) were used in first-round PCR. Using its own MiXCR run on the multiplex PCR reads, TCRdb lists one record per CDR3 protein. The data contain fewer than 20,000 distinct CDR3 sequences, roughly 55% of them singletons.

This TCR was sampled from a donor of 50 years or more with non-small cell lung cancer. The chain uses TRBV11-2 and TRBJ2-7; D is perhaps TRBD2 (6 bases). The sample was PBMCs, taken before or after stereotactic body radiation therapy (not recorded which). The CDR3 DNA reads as TGTGCTAGCAGCAATGCCCCCGGGAGTAACGAGCAGTACTTC. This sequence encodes CASSNAPGSNEQYF.